This TCR beta chain originates from a study of neurological immune-mediated disorders. Broader study findings: Among expanded clones, no CDR3 amino acid sequences were shared across subjects, a pattern suggesting private repertoires in all groups.

Synthesis of cDNA was carried out by template-switch 5'RACE. The reaction used 10-nucleotide random UMIs. Each CDR3 protein is one row after TCRdb ran MiXCR on the 5' RACE reads. The profile covers about 51,000 distinct CDR3 sequences, with around a sixth appearing a single time and roughly 4% taken by the ten largest. The CDR3 contains 12 residues. CDR1 is DFQATT and CDR2 is SNEGSKA in the germline V gene (reference sequence). As regards this clonotype: What it binds is not known. The junction departs from the called germline gene at one end, perhaps through a read error.

The controls, all healthy individuals, were blood bank volunteers in Maryland, USA. The starting material, 2 million PBMCs stored at -80 C, gave rise to the unsorted libraries. V usage is TRBV20-1 and J usage is TRBJ1-2; D not certain. The receptor's source is a man between 60 and 70 years old in good health. Sequences were obtained from PBMCs. The DNA of the CDR3 is TGCAGTTCTAGAGATGTTTCGGAAGGCTATACCTTC. It is translated as CSSRDVSEGYTF.